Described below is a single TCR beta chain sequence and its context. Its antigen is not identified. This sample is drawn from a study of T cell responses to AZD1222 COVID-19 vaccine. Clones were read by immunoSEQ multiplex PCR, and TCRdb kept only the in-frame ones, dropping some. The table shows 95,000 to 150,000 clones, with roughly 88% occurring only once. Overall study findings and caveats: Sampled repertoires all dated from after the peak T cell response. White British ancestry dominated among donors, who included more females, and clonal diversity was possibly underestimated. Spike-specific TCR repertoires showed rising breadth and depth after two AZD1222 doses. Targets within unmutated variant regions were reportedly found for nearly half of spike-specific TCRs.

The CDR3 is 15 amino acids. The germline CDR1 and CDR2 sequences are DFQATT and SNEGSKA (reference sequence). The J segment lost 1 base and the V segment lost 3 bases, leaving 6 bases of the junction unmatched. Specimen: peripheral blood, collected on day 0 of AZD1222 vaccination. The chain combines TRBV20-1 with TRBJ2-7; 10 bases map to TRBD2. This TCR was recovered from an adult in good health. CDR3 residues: CSASSASGSSYEQYF. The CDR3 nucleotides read TGCAGTGCTAGTTCGGCTAGCGGGAGTTCCTACGAGCAGTACTTC.